A selection of T cell receptor beta chains follows, all from one sample in a study of identical twins. Via MiXCR, TCRdb re-called the 5' RACE reads, giving one row per CDR3 protein. Among roughly 720,000 distinct CDR3 sequences listed, 15% to 20% were seen once. These data were also filed under a second study, of T cells expressing NK-cell markers.

The sample consisted of PBMCs. Every receptor here comes from a woman under 30 in good health. The CDR3 runs from the conserved cysteine through the conserved F or W. A D gene is named only where the DNA matches it firmly. Not every row has a clone size; where given, it reads once, few, many or a size class.

>NA|14|TRBV7-8|NA|TRBJ1-1
TGTGCCAGCAGCACCTCCCTCCTGAACACTGAAGCTTTCTTT
CASSTSLLNTEAFF
>NA|13|TRBV7-9|few|TRBJ2-7
TGTGCCAGCAGCGTTCACAGGTCGGTTGAGCAGTACTTC
CASSVHRSVEQYF
>NA|15|TRBV7-9|NA|TRBJ2-1
TGTGCCAGCAGCTTCAACCACCTTCCAGGGAATGAGCAGTTCTTC
CASSFNHLPGNEQFF
>NA|14|TRBV15|NA|TRBJ2-3
TGTGCCACCAGTTCCAGTCAAGGCACAGATACGCAGTATTTT
CATSSSQGTDTQYF
>NA|13|TRBV6-6|NA|TRBJ2-1
TGTGCCAGCAGCATACTAGTATACAATGAGCAGTTCTTC
CASSILVYNEQFF
>NA|12|TRBV12-3/TRBV12-4|few|TRBJ2-1
TGTGCCAGCGGGGGACCTGGCAATGAGCAGTTCTTC
CASGGPGNEQFF
>NA|13|TRBV15|few|TRBJ2-3
TGTGCCACCAGCAGAGTAATTCCAGATACGCAGTATTTT
CATSRVIPDTQYF
>NA|12|TRBV6-2/TRBV6-3|NA|TRBJ2-1
TGTGCCCTCGGGCCCTCCTACAATGAGCAGTTCTTC
CALGPSYNEQFF
>NA|15|TRBV5-1|few|TRBJ2-5
TGCGCCAGCAGCTTGTCCGGACCATCCCAAGAGACCCAGTACTTC
CASSLSGPSQETQYF
>NA|14|TRBV25-1|few|TRBJ2-7
TGTGCCAGCATGAGGCAGGGGGGTTACTACGAGCAGTACTTC
CASMRQGGYYEQYF
>TRBD1|17|TRBV7-8|few|TRBJ1-2
TGTGCCAGCAGCCCACTTCCGGGACAGGGGGCAGAGGGTGGCTACACCTTC
CASSPLPGQGAEGGYTF
>NA|15|TRBV11-2|NA|TRBJ2-3
TGTGCCAGCAGCTTAGATGTCAGATTCACAGATACGCAGTATTTT
CASSLDVRFTDTQYF
>NA|13|TRBV12-3/TRBV12-4|few|TRBJ1-5
TGTGCCAGCAGCTGGGAGTCGGGACAGCCCCAGCATTTT
CASSWESGQPQHF
>TRBD1|13|TRBV29-1|NA|TRBJ2-4
TGCAGCGTTGGTGGGCAGGGGGTGAGCATTCAGTACTTC
CSVGGQGVSIQYF
>NA|13|TRBV4-2|few|TRBJ1-4
TGTGCCAGCAGCCCTGGACAGCATGAAAAACTGTTTTTT
CASSPGQHEKLFF
>NA|12|TRBV12-3/TRBV12-4|few|TRBJ1-4
TGTGCCAGCAGACACGGGCGGGAAAAACTGTTTTTT
CASRHGREKLFF
>NA|11|TRBV20-1|NA|TRBJ2-1
TGCAGTGCTAGACCCACCAGGGAGCAGTTCTTC
CSARPTREQFF
>NA|16|TRBV6-1|NA|TRBJ2-7
TGTGCCAGCAGGGATCCTGGGACTGGGAGCTCCTACGAGCAGTACTTC
CASRDPGTGSSYEQYF
>TRBD2|17|TRBV20-1|few|TRBJ2-2
TGCAGTGCAAGTCCGGCGACTAGCGGGGTGAACACCGGGGAGCTGTTTTTT
CSASPATSGVNTGELFF
>NA|14|TRBV7-8|NA|TRBJ2-7
TGTGCCAGCAGCTTAGAAGAGGACAGCTACGAGCAGTACTTC
CASSLEEDSYEQYF
>TRBD2|14|TRBV9|NA|TRBJ2-7
TGTGCCAGCAGCGCTAGCGGGAGAATGGAAAAGCAGTACTTC
CASSASGRMEKQYF
>TRBD2|16|TRBV7-3|few|TRBJ2-2
TGTGCCAGCAGCCAAGGACTAGCGGGGGGCACCGGGGAGCTGTTTTTT
CASSQGLAGGTGELFF
>NA|16|TRBV7-9|NA|TRBJ2-1
TGTGCCAGCAGCTTAGGCCGGGGAAGACAGTACAATGAGCAGTTCTTC
CASSLGRGRQYNEQFF
>NA|12|TRBV29-1|few|TRBJ2-5
TGCAGCTCATACGCGGGTCAAGAGACCCAGTACTTC
CSSYAGQETQYF
>NA|15|TRBV6-1|NA|TRBJ1-2
TGTGCCAGCAGTGCCCCGGGGGGGACCAACTATGGCTACACCTTC
CASSAPGGTNYGYTF
>NA|13|TRBV7-9|NA|TRBJ1-2
TGTGCCAGCAGCTTTGTCGTCGAGCATGGCTACACCTTC
CASSFVVEHGYTF
>NA|11|TRBV20-1|NA|TRBJ1-1
TGCAGTGCTAGTTCGCACACTGAAGCTTTCTTT
CSASSHTEAFF
>TRBD2|14|TRBV7-2|few|TRBJ2-1
TGTGCCAGCAGCTTACTAGCGGGAGAGGGTGAGCAGTTCTTC
CASSLLAGEGEQFF
>NA|13|TRBV5-1|NA|TRBJ2-7
TGCGCCAGCAGCTTCAAGCAGGATTACGAGCAGTACTTC
CASSFKQDYEQYF
>TRBD2|16|TRBV7-2|NA|TRBJ2-1
TGTGCCAGCAGCTTAGGGTGGCTAGCGGGAGGGTTTGAGCAGTTCTTC
CASSLGWLAGGFEQFF
>NA|14|TRBV5-6|many|TRBJ1-4
TGTGCCAGCGCTCTCATTGCAACTAATGAAAAACTGTTTTTT
CASALIATNEKLFF
>TRBD2|13|TRBV10-3|few|TRBJ2-1
TGTGCCATCCGGGGGGGCTCGGACAATGAGCAGTTCTTC
CAIRGGSDNEQFF
>NA|12|TRBV27|NA|TRBJ2-7
TGTGCCAGCCACTCCGGGACAAAGCGAGTGTACTTC
CASHSGTKRVYF
>NA|13|TRBV29-1|NA|TRBJ1-1
TGCAGCGGCACGGGCCCCATGAACACTGAAGCTTTCTTT
CSGTGPMNTEAFF
>TRBD2|14|TRBV6-2/TRBV6-3|NA|TRBJ2-1
TGTGCCAGCAGCTCCGGGACTAAGTACAATGAGCGGTTCTTC
CASSSGTKYNERFF
>TRBD1|12|TRBV4-3|many|TRBJ2-1
TGCGCCAGCAGCAAATACAGGGGTGAGCAGTTCTTC
CASSKYRGEQFF
>NA|16|TRBV4-3|few|TRBJ1-4
TGCGCCAGCAGCCCCTCAGGAGTTCAGGGTTGGGAAAAACTGTTTTTT
CASSPSGVQGWEKLFF
>TRBD2|15|TRBV20-1|few|TRBJ2-5
TGCAGTGCTTTTCCCATTAGCGGGAGTGGGGAGACCCAGTACTTC
CSAFPISGSGETQYF
>NA|16|TRBV20-1|many|TRBJ1-1
TGCAGTGCTGAGGGGCGTCACGGGACACCGAACACTGAAGCTTTCTTT
CSAEGRHGTPNTEAFF
>NA|14|TRBV18|NA|TRBJ2-5
TGTGCCAGCTCTCAGTGGTCCGGCGGAGAGACCCAGTACTTC
CASSQWSGGETQYF
>TRBD1|15|TRBV7-6|NA|TRBJ1-2
TGTGCCAGCAGCCCCACGACAGGGGAAGACTATGGCTACACCTTC
CASSPTTGEDYGYTF
>NA|13|TRBV20-1|NA|TRBJ1-2
TGCAGTGCAACGACAGGCTATAACTATGGCTACACCTTC
CSATTGYNYGYTF
>TRBD1|14|TRBV29-1|few|TRBJ1-1
TGCAGCGTTAAGTGGGGACAGGGGCGGACTGAAGCTTTCTTT
CSVKWGQGRTEAFF
>NA|14|TRBV5-1|few|TRBJ2-5
TGCGCCAGCAGCTTAGAGGGCAGGAGGGAGACCCAGTACTTC
CASSLEGRRETQYF
>NA|12|TRBV7-9|NA|TRBJ1-1
TGTGCCAGCAGCACTCAGGGTTCTGAAGCTTTCTTT
CASSTQGSEAFF
>TRBD2|13|TRBV29-1|NA|TRBJ2-7
TGCAGCGTTGCTAGCGGGAGCTCCTACGAGCAGTACTTC
CSVASGSSYEQYF
>TRBD2|17|TRBV2|few|TRBJ2-1
TGTGCCAGCAGTGAAGCGCTTCAAGCGGGAGAGTACAATGAGCAGTTCTTC
CASSEALQAGEYNEQFF
>NA|15|TRBV2|few|TRBJ2-3
TGTGCCAGCAGTGATTTTCCTTCTTACACAGATACGCAGTATTTT
CASSDFPSYTDTQYF
>NA|14|TRBV5-1|NA|TRBJ2-5
TGCGCCAGCAGCTTGATCTCAAGTGAGGAGACCCAGTACTTC
CASSLISSEETQYF
>NA|13|TRBV10-3|many|TRBJ1-5
TGTGCCATCAGTCAGGGGTTTGGTCAGCCCCAGCATTTT
CAISQGFGQPQHF
>TRBD2|13|TRBV5-1|NA|TRBJ2-5
TGCGCCAGCAGCTCCGGGGCACGGGAGGCCCAGTACTTC
CASSSGAREAQYF
>TRBD1|13|TRBV12-3/TRBV12-4|many|TRBJ1-2
TGTGCCAGCAGTTCCGGACAGGCCCATGGCTACACCTTC
CASSSGQAHGYTF
>TRBD2|14|TRBV7-9|NA|TRBJ2-3
TGTGCCAGCAGCCGACTAGCGGTCACAGATACGCAGTATTTT
CASSRLAVTDTQYF
>NA|12|TRBV29-1|few|TRBJ1-1
TGCGGAGCGTTCGGGATAAACACTGAAGCTTTCTTT
CGAFGINTEAFF
>NA|13|TRBV12-3/TRBV12-4|many|TRBJ2-7
TGTGCCAGCAGTTTAGTGGTATGGGGAGAGCAGTACTTC
CASSLVVWGEQYF
>TRBD2|15|TRBV7-9|NA|TRBJ2-2
TGTGCCAGCAGCTTAGATGTTGCGGGGGCCGGGGAGCTGTTTTTT
CASSLDVAGAGELFF
>NA|16|TRBV10-3|NA|TRBJ2-2
TGTGCCATCAGTGAGGGGGGCCCAACGAACACCGGGGAGCTGTTTTTT
CAISEGGPTNTGELFF
>NA|14|TRBV5-1|few|TRBJ2-3
TGCGCCAGCAGCCCGCCGCGGAGGCAAGATACGCAGTATTTT
CASSPPRRQDTQYF
>TRBD2|15|TRBV20-1|few|TRBJ2-3
TGCAGTGCGTACCTAGCGGGAAGACGCGCAGATACGCAGTATTTT
CSAYLAGRRADTQYF